This TCR beta chain was documented in a study of cytomegalovirus exposure and HLA in healthy donors. Study details: The same platform as the approximately 670 first-cohort repertoires was used for the roughly 130 validation repertoires, a later analysis reported. Study-level findings and limits: In vitro assays verified that a few CMV-associated chains recognized CMV antigens specifically.

This CDR3 is built from 16 residues. Germline V gene lookup returns CDR1 SGHRS and CDR2 YFSETQ. With 2 bases clipped from V and 2 bases from J, the junction kept 4 bases outside the gene matches. TCRdb's copy holds only in-frame clones and misses some; the assay was immunoSEQ multiplex PCR. The table includes roughly 50,000 clones, 85% to 95% detected once. Note on this clone: Its antigen is as yet unknown.

The J gene is TRBJ2-1, the V gene TRBV5-1, with 10 nucleotides matching TRBD2. The sample taken for sequencing was PBMCs. The sequence came from a young woman in good health and CMV-seropositive. For the CDR3, the DNA is TGCGCCAGCAGCTTAACGACTAGCGGGCCCTACAATGAGCAGTTCTTC. Translation gives CASSLTTSGPYNEQFF.